The 8 T cell receptor beta chains in this list originate from one sample, sequenced in a study of blood T cell repertoires in COVID-19. The repertoire was sequenced with immunoSEQ multiplex PCR; TCRdb's copy has only in-frame clones and lacks some. This repertoire shows 250,000 to 300,000 clones, 65% to 85% found once; its top ten account for 5.7%. The sequencing input was peripheral blood. These TCRs come from a man older than 75 with acute or convalescent COVID-19.

Only a few counts were recorded for this clone. The rearrangement links TRBV5-1 to TRBJ1-3; D gene uncertain. The germline V gene encodes CDR1 SGHRS and CDR2 YFSETQ. V lost 2 bases and J lost 0, with 6 bases in between. The CDR3 runs 14 residues. CDR3 region: CASSLEVSGNTIYF. Written as DNA, the CDR3 is TGCGCCAGCAGCTTAGAGGTCTCTGGAAACACCATATATTTT.

This clone appeared a few times. The chain couples TRBV29-1 to TRBJ1-5, with 7 bases that match TRBD1. Germline V lookup: CDR1 SQVTM, CDR2 ANQGSEA. The CDR3 covers 14 residues. V gave up 6 bases and J gave up 3 bases; unmatched junction bases: 8. Written as DNA, the CDR3 is TGCAGCGTGGAACCGGGACAGCTCAATCAGCCCCAGCATTTT. Translated, it gives CSVEPGQLNQPQHF. Using reference TRBV29-1 and TRBJ1-5 for the parts outside the CDR3, the full variable domain is SAVISQKPSRDICQRGTSLTIQCQVDSQVTMMFWYRQQPGQSLTLIATANQGSEATYESGFVIDKFPISRPNLTFSTLTVSNMSPEDSSIYLCSVEPGQLNQPQHFGDGTRLSIL.

The J gene is TRBJ1-2, the V gene TRBV6-5, with D possibly matching TRBD1 (5 bases). V lost 10 bases, J lost 2 bases, and 8 bases lay in between. This CDR3 spans 11 amino acids. CDR1 MNHEY and CDR2 SVGAGI come from the germline V gene. CDR3 DNA: TGTGCCATCGGGGGAAACTATGGCTACACCTTC. This encodes CAIGGNYGYTF.

V usage is TRBV27 and J usage is TRBJ1-1; D is possibly TRBD1 (6 bases). This CDR3 is 16 amino acids long. Germline V gives CDR1 MNHEY, CDR2 SMNVEV (reference sequence). Trimming removed 4 bases at V and 5 bases at J, with 20 bases between. CDR3 nucleotide sequence: TGTGCCAGCAGTTCATCCTCGACAGGCTTAAGGACTGAAGCTTTCTTT. This translates into CASSSSSTGLRTEAFF.

The chain is built from TRBV11-3 and TRBJ2-7, with D possibly being TRBD1 (6 bases). Germline CDR1 reads SGHNT; CDR2 reads YENEEA. The CDR3 runs 13 residues. V was trimmed by 1 base and J by 6 bases, leaving 10 bases between them. The CDR3 DNA reads as TGTGCCAGCAGCTTAGGTACAGGGTTCGAGCAGTACTTC. It encodes CASSLGTGFEQYF.

The chain joins TRBV12-3 or TRBV12-4 to TRBJ2-3; D might be TRBD1 (6 bases). This CDR3 is 13 amino acids long. V shed 6 bases and J shed 1 base, with 8 bases lying between them. The CDR3 DNA reads as TGTGCCAGCAGGTCAGGGGGCACAGATACGCAGTATTTT. It is translated as CASRSGGTDTQYF.

The chain is built from TRBV15 and TRBJ1-5, with D perhaps TRBD1 (6 bases). Germline CDR1 LNHNV, CDR2 YYDKDF (reference sequence). V was clipped by 3 bases and J by 4 bases, with 13 bases between them. This CDR3 has 15 residues. CDR3 DNA: TGTGCCACCAGCAGGGTACAGGGACCTAATCAGCCCCAGCATTTT. Its protein product is CATSRVQGPNQPQHF.

This chain uses TRBV4-2 with TRBJ1-6; tentative D call: TRBD1 (6 bases). V dropped 3 bases and J dropped 5 bases, with 14 bases sitting between them. The CDR3 runs 16 residues. Germline V CDR1 and CDR2: LGHNA, YNFKEQ. This chain's CDR3 is CASSQLQGRNNSPLHF. The CDR3 DNA sequence: TGTGCCAGCAGCCAGCTACAGGGCCGAAATAATTCACCCCTCCACTTT.